Listed below are T cell receptor beta chains from one sample, sequenced in a study of blood T cells in healthy people across ages. TCRdb used MiXCR to reprocess the 5' RACE reads, holding one entry per CDR3 protein. The profile shows roughly 700,000 distinct CDR3 sequences, around a quarter of them singletons. These sequences were also reported in another study, on T cells of mothers and their children.

The sequencing sample was made of blood. The receptors were gathered from a boy aged 5-17 years in good health. Both conserved end residues are trimmed from each CDR3.

>TRBV28
ASSFHQPQH
>TRBV2
ANEAGITWGTQY
>TRBV29-1
SVEAGWADTQY
>TRBV5-1
ASRSKVGALEEKLF
>TRBV3-1
ASSYRETNEKLF
>TRBV6-5
ASSYSFTTDTQY
>TRBV7-9
ASSRDMQETQY
>TRBV3-1
ANSQVLAPNIQY
>TRBV7-9
ASSEGGQGFNTEAF
>TRBV7-2
ASSLVGAPGSEQF
>TRBV6-5
ASSKYGATNEKLF
>TRBV10-3
AISDSESSYNEQF
>TRBV4-3
ASSQEPSGLNEQF
>TRBV12-5
ASGLIGRFELQYEQY
>TRBV6-6
ASQSSYNSPLH
>TRBV12-3/TRBV12-4
ASSPGLAGLLDVTGELF
>TRBV20-1
SARGGGDHNEQF
>TRBV10-1
ASSEDIAGGPYNEQF
>TRBV28
ASKTDRAQGTEAF
>TRBV7-9
ASSLASGREDEQF
>TRBV7-6
ASSPLSGLGNNEQF
>TRBV7-9
ASVAGGQETQY
>TRBV12-3/TRBV12-4
ASSSRTSVETQY
>TRBV20-1
SASDRRSTDTQY
>TRBV29-1
SVEIPSGRVHEQY
>TRBV6-2/TRBV6-3
ASREGLAGGIGEQY
>TRBV9
ASSVAEHPTKIEQH
>TRBV5-5
ASRTSGRDTQY
>TRBV11-2
ASSTNRGSTYEQY
>TRBV6-6
ASRSSGRADTQY
>TRBV29-1
SVRGWTSEQY
>TRBV7-2
ASSLGGWLQGYT
>TRBV27
ASRMTGLDEQF
>TRBV19
ASKGRGSSYNEQY
>TRBV2
ASSEGSGRTSGTYNEQF